Listed below are T cell receptor beta chains from one sample, sequenced in a study of beta chain features in type 1 diabetes. Some clones are missing from TCRdb's copy, which holds only in-frame ones; the method was immunoSEQ multiplex PCR. This repertoire shows some 230,000 clones, around 10% found once; its top ten account for just under 0.035%. The specimen was naive CD4+ T cells from blood. Receptors were obtained from a young woman in good health. Each CDR3 is given with its conserved first and last residue. The order of the fields is D gene, CDR3 length, J gene, V gene, clone size, CDR3 DNA, CDR3 protein. The D gene is left open where the match is weak. Only part of the rows carry a size: once, few, many, or a class if the clone is expanded.

>TRBD2|16|TRBJ2-5|TRBV5-1|-
TGCGCCAGCAGCTTGGTTCTAGCGGGAGTGGAAGAGACCCAGTACTTC
CASSLVLAGVEETQYF
>TRBD1|16|TRBJ2-3|TRBV5-8|-
TGTGCCAGCAGCTTGCCCTTGGGACAGGGACTGGATACGCAGTATTTT
CASSLPLGQGLDTQYF
>TRBD2|15|TRBJ2-1|TRBV5-1|-
TGCGCCAGCAGCTTGACAGCGGGAGTATCAAATGAGCAGTTCTTC
CASSLTAGVSNEQFF
>-|12|TRBJ2-7|TRBV29-1|many
TGCAGCGTAACGGGATCCTCCTACGAGCAGTACTTC
CSVTGSSYEQYF
>TRBD1|19|TRBJ2-6|TRBV10-3|-
TGTGCCATCAGCCCTTGGGGTGATGGGACAGGGGCTGGGGCCAACGTCCTGACTTTC
CAISPWGDGTGAGANVLTF
>TRBD2|15|TRBJ2-5|TRBV10-2|few
TGCGCCAGCACTACCAGACTAGCGGGGGTTGAGACCCAGTACTTC
CASTTRLAGVETQYF
>TRBD1|16|TRBJ2-3|TRBV18|few
TGTGCCAGCTCGCCTAGACAGGGGAGAGGGACAGATACGCAGTATTTT
CASSPRQGRGTDTQYF
>TRBD1|14|TRBJ2-7|TRBV2|-
TGTGCCAGCATTACGGACAGGAACTCCTACGAGCAGTACTTC
CASITDRNSYEQYF
>-|16|TRBJ2-2|TRBV19|-
TGTGCCAGTAGTAAGAGGTCAGCTACATCCACCGGGGAGCTGTTTTTT
CASSKRSATSTGELFF
>TRBD2|15|TRBJ2-5|TRBV5-4|-
TGTGCCAGCAGCGTGGGACTAGCGGGAGGTGAGACCCAGTACTTC
CASSVGLAGGETQYF
>-|15|TRBJ1-5|TRBV30|few
TGTGCCTGGAGTCGCGGACACATTAGCAATCAGCCCCAGCATTTT
CAWSRGHISNQPQHF
>-|15|TRBJ2-7|TRBV5-1|-
TGCGCCAGCAGCTTGGCCGGGGATCGGGCTTACGAGCAGTACTTC
CASSLAGDRAYEQYF
>-|15|TRBJ2-3|TRBV18|few
TGTGCCAGCTCACCATTCCGGGATAGCACAGATACGCAGTATTTT
CASSPFRDSTDTQYF
>TRBD1|12|TRBJ1-2|TRBV6-5|-
TGTGCCAGCACCTACAGGGGCCATGGCTACACCTTC
CASTYRGHGYTF
>TRBD1|15|TRBJ1-5|TRBV18|few
TGTGCCAGCTCGGGGCGACAGGGTAGCAATCAGCCCCAGCATTTT
CASSGRQGSNQPQHF
>TRBD1|16|TRBJ1-1|TRBV18|few
TGTGCCAGCTCAACTGCAATGGGGGACAGCTCCACTGAAGCTTTCTTT
CASSTAMGDSSTEAFF
>-|12|TRBJ1-2|TRBV11-1|-
TGTGCCAGCAGCTTCGGGGAATATGGCTACACCTTC
CASSFGEYGYTF
>-|14|TRBJ1-1|TRBV5-4|few
TGTGCCAGCAGCTCACCCGGACAGTCCACTGAAGCTTTCTTT
CASSSPGQSTEAFF
>TRBD1|13|TRBJ1-2|TRBV11-1|-
TGTGCCAGCAGCTCACAGGGGCAGCATGGCTACACCTTC
CASSSQGQHGYTF
>TRBD1|13|TRBJ1-2|TRBV2|-
TGTGCCAGCTCCCGGGACAGACCTCGAGGCTACACCTTC
CASSRDRPRGYTF
>-|14|TRBJ2-2|TRBV21-1|-
TGTGCCAGCAATTCCAGGGGTTACACCGGGGAGCTGTTTTTT
CASNSRGYTGELFF
>TRBD2|15|TRBJ2-7|TRBV5-1|few
TGCGCCAGCAGCTTGAGGTCGAGCGGGAGTACCGAGCAGTACTTC
CASSLRSSGSTEQYF
>TRBD2|16|TRBJ2-2|TRBV6-6|-
TGTGCCAGCAGTTACCCGATCGGGGGGGACACCGGGGAGCTGTTTTTT
CASSYPIGGDTGELFF
>-|13|TRBJ2-7|TRBV25-1|few
TGTGCCAGCGGTCCGGGGGTTGCCTACGAGCAGTACTTC
CASGPGVAYEQYF
>-|12|TRBJ1-5|TRBV28|few
TGTGCCACAGAGGGAGGCAATCAGCCCCAGCATTTT
CATEGGNQPQHF
>TRBD1|16|TRBJ2-3|TRBV5-1|-
TGCGCCAGCAGCGCTGGACAGGGGGCCTTCACAGATACGCAGTATTTT
CASSAGQGAFTDTQYF
>TRBD1|14|TRBJ2-1|TRBV19|-
TGTGCCAGTAGTAGGATACAGGGGCACAATGAGCAGTTCTTC
CASSRIQGHNEQFF
>TRBD1|18|TRBJ1-5|TRBV6-1|-
TGTGCCAGCAGTGAAAGGAGGGGACAGGCTTATAGCAATCAGCCCCAGCATTTT
CASSERRGQAYSNQPQHF
>TRBD1|18|TRBJ2-7|TRBV7-9|-
TGTGCCAGCAGCTTCTGGGGCAGGGGGCGGCTCAACTCCTACGAGCAGTACTTC
CASSFWGRGRLNSYEQYF
>-|12|TRBJ2-3|TRBV7-6|-
TGTGCCAGCAGCCCCTACACAGATACGCAGTATTTT
CASSPYTDTQYF
>-|14|TRBJ1-1|TRBV5-1|-
TGCGCCAGCAGCGCCGCGGTAGGGGGCACTGAAGCTTTCTTT
CASSAAVGGTEAFF
>TRBD1|14|TRBJ2-1|TRBV29-1|many
TGCAGCGCTAACACAGGGGGCGCGGTCAATGAGCAGTTCTTC
CSANTGGAVNEQFF
>TRBD1|15|TRBJ1-1|TRBV19|few
TGTGCCAGTAGTCCGGGGACAGGGATGAACACTGAAGCTTTCTTT
CASSPGTGMNTEAFF
>TRBD1|14|TRBJ2-3|TRBV27|-
TGTGCCAGCAGTCCCCAGGGGGCGTTAGATACGCAGTATTTT
CASSPQGALDTQYF
>TRBD2|15|TRBJ2-7|TRBV19|-
TGTGCCAGTAGTATTGATGCGGGGGACTCCTACGAGCAGTACTTC
CASSIDAGDSYEQYF
>TRBD1|16|TRBJ1-1|TRBV6-1|few
TGTGCCAGCAGTGGGAGGGGTTGGGACAGGGGCGCTGAAGCTTTCTTT
CASSGRGWDRGAEAFF
>TRBD2|16|TRBJ2-7|TRBV9|-
TGTGCCAGCAGCGTATTCGGGCGAGCGGGAGCGGGTGAGCAGTACTTC
CASSVFGRAGAGEQYF
>TRBD1|14|TRBJ2-5|TRBV5-1|-
TGCGCCAGCAGCGGACAGGGTTTGCGTGAGACCCAGTACTTC
CASSGQGLRETQYF
>-|15|TRBJ2-5|TRBV11-1|few
TGTGCCAGCAGCTTAGCCTCTGGGGCTCAAGAGACCCAGTACTTC
CASSLASGAQETQYF